This T cell receptor beta chain is drawn from a study of blood T cell repertoires in COVID-19. Whole-study context: COVID-19 samples, acute and convalescent, were from the United States, Italy and Spain.

Germline CDR1 is KGHSH and CDR2 is LQKENI. This CDR3 is built from 14 residues. After removal of 3 bases from V and 3 bases from J, the junction contained 1 base not matched to a gene. The authors' processing: Reference gene primer amplification yielded estimated nucleated cell counts. Sequencing used immunoSEQ multiplex PCR; TCRdb keeps in-frame clones, though not all of them. The V and J calls and clone size are taken from that table; D and trimming were inferred from the DNA. The sample lists a few hundred thousand clones, about 83% occurring once. The sequence derives from a man younger than 45 who had recovered from COVID-19. Sequenced: peripheral blood. The chain is built from TRBV18 and TRBJ2-2, with 7 bases matching TRBD1. CDR3 loop: CASSPTGDTGELFF. In DNA form, the CDR3 reads TGTGCCAGCTCACCTACAGGGGACACCGGGGAGCTGTTTTTT. Combining the CDR3 with reference TRBV18 and TRBJ2-2 gives the whole variable domain NAGVMQNPRHLVRRRGQEARLRCSPMKGHSHVYWYRQLPEEGLKFMVYLQKENIIDESGMPKERFSAEFPKEGPSILRIQQVVRGDSAAYFCASSPTGDTGELFFGEGSRLTVL.